Following are 21 T cell receptor beta chains from one sample sequenced in a study of blood T cells in healthy people across ages. The second PCR ran roughly 6 to 11 cycles with a sample-barcoded 5' primer and J-beta primers. TCRdb called the 5' RACE reads again in MiXCR, with one record for every CDR3 protein. This sample carries about 560,000 distinct CDR3 sequences, approximately 26% of them seen once, and the ten largest clones take 3% to 4%. These same records also appear under a second study, on T cells of mothers and their children.

The sample was blood. These receptors all stem from a boy aged 2-15 years in good health.

The V gene is TRBV2, the J gene TRBJ1-4, with a tentative D call TRBD1 (6 bases). CDR3 length equals 15 residues. CDR1 is SNHLY, CDR2 FYNNEI, per germline. V lost 6 bases and J 7 bases, leaving 18 bases between the germline ends. The CDR3 nucleotides are TGTGCCAGCAGACGAACGGGGGGCTGGGGTGAAAAACTGTTTTTT. It yields the protein CASRRTGGWGEKLFF.

There are many counts of this clonotype. The chain is built from TRBV28 and TRBJ2-5; no reliable D call. The tail of the sequence fits TRBJ2-7 better, so the J call may be wrong. CDR1 MDHEN and CDR2 SYDVKM come from the germline V gene. CDR3 length: 12 residues. The CDR3 DNA sequence: TGTGCCAGCAGTTTACTCGGTCACGAGCAGTACTTC. Protein: CASSLLGHEQYF.

The V and J genes are TRBV24-1 and TRBJ2-5, with 9 bases that match TRBD2. Germline V lookup: CDR1 KGHDR, CDR2 SFDVKD. The CDR3 is 15 residues long. Trimming cost V 4 bases and J 5 bases; bases outside gene matches: 7. CDR3 sequence (DNA): TGTGCCACCAGTGACCCCGGTAGCGGGAGTGAGACCCAGTACTTC. This translates into CATSDPGSGSETQYF.

CDR3 coding DNA: TGTGCCAGCAGTTGGGGCCGCGGGGGGGGAGGTGAGCAGTTCTTC. Encoded protein: CASSWGRGGGGEQFF. The chain couples TRBV6-5 to TRBJ2-1; 9 bases are shared with TRBD2. Unmatched junction bases numbered 10, after V lost 4 bases and J lost 9 bases. In germline, CDR1 is MNHEY, CDR2 SVGAGI. This CDR3 is built from 15 residues.

The V gene is TRBV7-9, the J gene TRBJ2-4; a possible D gene is TRBD2 (7 bases). The germline V gene encodes CDR1 SEHNR and CDR2 FQNEAQ (reference sequence). There are 19 residues in the CDR3. V shed 4 bases and J shed 0 bases, with 22 bases lying between them. The chain's CDR3 is CASSSRLSAGALAKNIQYF. DNA for the CDR3: TGTGCCAGCAGCTCACGACTCTCGGCGGGGGCACTAGCCAAAAACATTCAGTACTTC.

This clonotype came up a few times. The J gene is TRBJ2-3, the V gene TRBV29-1; D unclear. CDR1 SQVTM and CDR2 ANQGSEA come from the germline V gene. The CDR3 extends over 14 amino acids. The V gene lost 0 bases and the J gene lost 3 bases, with 10 bases spanning the gap. The CDR3 here is CSVEDQVYTDTQYF. The CDR3, as DNA: TGCAGCGTTGAAGATCAAGTGTATACAGATACGCAGTATTTT.

This clonotype appeared a few times. The chain carries TRBV6-1 and TRBJ1-2; D is unclear. In germline, CDR1 is MNHNS, CDR2 SASEGT. The CDR3 length is 14 residues. V was cut by 1 base and J by 2 bases, with 8 bases left in between. CDR3 region: CASSEGMGNYGYTF. DNA for the CDR3: TGTGCCAGCAGTGAAGGGATGGGAAACTATGGCTACACCTTC.

The rearrangement uses TRBV6-5 and TRBJ2-7, with a tentative D call TRBD1 (6 bases). This CDR3 contains 14 residues. Per germline, CDR1 MNHEY and CDR2 SVGAGI. The V end lost 6 bases, the J end lost 3 bases, and 15 bases lay between the germline ends. The CDR3 sequence is CASSPGVTYYEQYF. The CDR3, as DNA: TGTGCCAGCAGCCCAGGGGTTACTTACTACGAGCAGTACTTC.

The J gene is TRBJ2-5, the V gene TRBV12-3 or TRBV12-4, with 11 bases fitting TRBD2. The CDR3 covers 16 residues. V trimming: 8 bases; J trimming: 2 bases; junction bases outside the gene matches: 10. CDR3 loop: CASGPPGLADQETQYF. Here the CDR3 DNA reads TGTGCCAGCGGACCGCCGGGACTAGCGGATCAAGAGACCCAGTACTTC.

This clonotype has a handful of counts. The chain carries TRBV25-1 and TRBJ2-2; D perhaps matches TRBD1 (6 bases). Between the trimmed V and J ends, which lost 7 bases and 5 bases, there was a span of 14 bases. The CDR3 length is 14 residues. Germline V gives CDR1 MGHDK, CDR2 SYGVNS. The CDR3 region is CASMETGYTGELFF. In nucleotides, the CDR3 is TGTGCCAGCATGGAAACAGGGTATACCGGGGAGCTGTTTTTT.

The chain recombines TRBV7-9 with TRBJ2-5, with TRBD2 identical over 8 bases. Germline lookup yields CDR1 SEHNR and CDR2 FQNEAQ (reference sequence). V was clipped by 5 bases and J by 4 bases; unmatched bases: 9. The CDR3 has 15 amino acids. The CDR3 reads CASSRGSSGRETQYF. The CDR3 coding sequence is TGTGCCAGCAGCCGTGGGAGCAGCGGGAGAGAGACCCAGTACTTC.

This clonotype has a handful of counts. This rearrangement joins TRBV7-2 to TRBJ2-2, with TRBD1 matching over 9 bases. The junction had 26 bases not matched to a gene; V was cut back by 0 bases and J by 6 bases. The V gene's germline CDR1 is SGHTA and CDR2 FQGNSA. This CDR3 has 23 amino acids. This CDR3 is CASSLAFFPALDRGAVGPGELFF. As DNA, the CDR3 is TGTGCCAGCAGCTTAGCATTTTTTCCCGCCTTGGACAGGGGCGCTGTAGGGCCCGGGGAGCTGTTTTTT.

The rearrangement links TRBV20-1 to TRBJ2-3; the D gene could be TRBD1 or TRBD2 (5 bases each). The CDR3 has 15 residues. V lost 6 bases and J 3 bases, leaving 19 bases between the germline ends. Germline V lookup: CDR1 DFQATT, CDR2 SNEGSKA (reference sequence). CDR3 in DNA: TGCAGTGCACCGCGGCCGGGACCACGAACAGATACGCAGTATTTT. Amino acid sequence: CSAPRPGPRTDTQYF.

This clonotype appeared many times. The chain joins TRBV18 to TRBJ2-5; tentatively, D is TRBD1 (5 bases). The germline V gene has CDR1 KGHSH and CDR2 LQKENI. The CDR3 consists of 13 residues. V was shortened by 3 bases and J by 2 bases, with 7 bases between the two germline ends. The CDR3 reads CASSPDRQETQYF. CDR3 coding DNA: TGTGCCAGCTCACCTGACAGACAAGAGACCCAGTACTTC.

The rearrangement uses TRBV24-1 and TRBJ2-1; D call uncertain. This CDR3 contains 14 residues. Per germline, CDR1 KGHDR and CDR2 SFDVKD. V lost 1 base to trimming and J lost 6 bases, with 9 bases between them. DNA of the CDR3: TGTGCCACCAGTGATTTCAGGTACGGCAATGAGCAGTTCTTC. Its protein product is CATSDFRYGNEQFF.

The chain couples TRBV7-2 to TRBJ1-5, with D possibly TRBD1 on 5 matching bases. CDR3 size: 11 residues. Germline assignment: CDR1 SGHTA and CDR2 FQGNSA. This CDR3 is CAGGRDQPQHF. The CDR3 nucleotides are TGTGCGGGGGGTCGGGATCAGCCCCAGCATTTT.

The chain recombines TRBV9 with TRBJ2-1, with D tentatively TRBD1 or TRBD2 (5 bases each). The better agreement between TRBJ2-5 and the DNA end casts doubt on the J call. CDR3 length: 13 residues. In germline, CDR1 is SGDLS, CDR2 YYNGEE. This CDR3 is CASSVLPGGTQYF. The DNA of the CDR3 is TGTGCCAGCAGCGTACTCCCTGGGGGGACCCAGTACTTC.

A few counts support this clonotype. The genes are TRBV20-1 and TRBJ2-5; 9 bases map to TRBD1. Germline V gene lookup returns CDR1 DFQATT and CDR2 SNEGSKA (reference sequence). Unmatched junction bases numbered 13, after V lost 5 bases and J lost 3 bases. This CDR3 has 16 residues. As DNA, the CDR3 is TGCAGTGCTTTCCCCCGCCTGGACAGGGGAAAAGAGACCCAGTACTTC. As protein: CSAFPRLDRGKETQYF.

This chain links TRBV18 with TRBJ1-2; D call uncertain. The V and J ends lost 2 bases and 4 bases respectively, with 8 bases between them. The germline CDR1 and CDR2 sequences are KGHSH and LQKENI. There are 13 residues in the CDR3. The CDR3 sequence is CASSPRSVYGYTF. As DNA, the CDR3 is TGTGCCAGCTCACCAAGAAGCGTCTATGGCTACACCTTC.

This clonotype was seen only a few times. The rearrangement joins TRBV28 to TRBJ2-5, with D unclear. There are 14 residues in the CDR3. The germline V gene has CDR1 MDHEN and CDR2 SYDVKM. Deletions cut 4 bases from V and 4 bases from J, with 13 bases between. CDR3: CASSYDTPLETQYF. The CDR3 DNA sequence: TGTGCCAGCAGTTACGACACTCCCCTAGAGACCCAGTACTTC.

This clonotype was counted only a few times. The V call is TRBV9, the J call TRBJ2-2, with 9 bases that match TRBD2. Looked up from germline, CDR1 is SGDLS and CDR2 is YYNGEE. The ends lost 0 bases at V and 7 bases at J; junction bases unmatched: 7. The CDR3 loop spans 16 amino acids. CDR3 nucleotides: TGTGCCAGCAGCGTAGGGAGTAGCGGGAGCTTCGGGGAGCTGTTTTTT. Translation: CASSVGSSGSFGELFF.